The entry below gives a single TCR beta chain sequence along with its context. Source study methods: Amplified reference gene primers provided the basis for estimating nucleated cell counts. TCRdb's table, derived via immunoSEQ multiplex PCR, lists solely in-frame clones and lacks some. That table is the source of V, J and clone size, and D and trimming were worked out from the DNA. The data contain approximately 97,000 clones, around 87% of them singletons. The data were taken from a study of blood T cell repertoires in COVID-19. About the research overall: Donors in the United States, Italy and Spain gave samples during acute or convalescent COVID-19. Nucleic acid was either cDNA or gDNA, and it came from T cells, B-cell-depleted T cells, or PBMCs.

Per the germline V gene, CDR1 is LGHNA and CDR2 is YNFKEQ. Trimming removed 1 base from V and 8 bases from J, with 11 bases in between. The CDR3 spans 13 residues. The sample comprised peripheral blood. The TCR sequence derives from a woman between 50 and 59 years old with COVID-19, enrolled during active disease. The chain recombines TRBV4-2 with TRBJ1-1; TRBD1 might be the D (5 bases). Here the CDR3 reads CASSQAVTAEAFF. The CDR3 DNA reads TGTGCCAGCAGCCAAGCCGTGACAGCCGAAGCTTTCTTT.